Below are 25 T cell receptor beta chains sequenced from a single sample in a study of CD8 T cells in ankylosing spondylitis. Study-level points and caveats: One TCR beta motif, made up of eight highly homologous variants, appeared characteristic of ankylosing spondylitis blood.

Antigen specificity for these receptors is unknown. TCRdb called the 5' RACE reads again in MiXCR, with one record for every CDR3 protein. The sample includes fewer than 550,000 distinct CDR3 sequences, 5.3% seen only once; the top ten take under 4.5%. The sequenced material came from blood, either unsorted or a sorted T cell fraction (not recorded which). These TCRs come from a male donor with ankylosing spondylitis.

This clonotype occurred a few times. This rearrangement joins TRBV4-2 to TRBJ2-1; D is ambiguous. V lost 0 bases and J 2 bases, leaving 11 bases between the germline ends. Germline values: CDR1 LGHNA, CDR2 YNFKEQ. There are 16 residues in the CDR3. The CDR3 nucleotides read TGTGCCAGCAGCCAAGATCTGGAGAGGACCTACAATGAGCAGTTCTTC. Its translation is CASSQDLERTYNEQFF.

This clonotype was counted many times. This chain uses TRBV12-3 or TRBV12-4 with TRBJ1-2; no definite D call. This CDR3 is built from 14 residues. V lost 6 bases and J 5 bases, leaving 16 bases between the germline ends. CDR3 protein: CASRPPLVKYGYTF. The CDR3 DNA reads as TGTGCCAGCAGACCACCTTTAGTCAAATATGGCTACACCTTC.

The table lists this clonotype with many counts. The J gene is TRBJ2-7, the V gene TRBV5-1; D tentatively fits TRBD1 or TRBD2 (6 bases each). This CDR3 is 13 amino acids long. The V end lost 4 bases, the J end lost 6 bases, and 14 bases lay between the germline ends. Germline assignment: CDR1 SGHRS and CDR2 YFSETQ. CDR3 residues: CASSGGQGLEQYF. The CDR3 nucleotides are TGCGCCAGCAGCGGGGGGCAGGGCCTCGAGCAGTACTTC.

This clonotype has a handful of counts. This CDR3 is CASNLFSGANVLTF. The CDR3 DNA is TGTGCCAGCAACTTATTCTCTGGGGCCAACGTCCTGACTTTC. The V and J genes are TRBV27 and TRBJ2-6; D uncertain. Germline lookup yields CDR1 MNHEY and CDR2 SMNVEV (reference sequence). The CDR3 is made up of 14 amino acids. V was trimmed by 7 bases and J by 0 bases, leaving 7 bases between them.

The genes are TRBV3-1 and TRBJ2-1; D possibly corresponds to TRBD2 (5 bases). Germline CDR1 is LGHDT and CDR2 is YNNKEL (reference sequence). CDR3 size: 12 residues. V was trimmed by 1 base and J by 8 bases, leaving 6 bases between them. The CDR3 here is CASSQVGDEQFF. In nucleotides, the CDR3 is TGTGCCAGCAGCCAAGTGGGAGATGAGCAGTTCTTC.

This clonotype was observed many times. The chain carries TRBV20-1 and TRBJ1-5; D gene ambiguous. Trimming took off 3 bases at V and 1 base at J, with 7 bases between the two ends. The CDR3 extends over 13 amino acids. Germline V gene sequence: CDR1 DFQATT, CDR2 SNEGSKA (reference sequence). CDR3 residues: CSASLWSNQPQHF. CDR3 nucleotides: TGCAGTGCTAGCCTCTGGAGCAATCAGCCCCAGCATTTT.

This clonotype showed up many times. The chain uses TRBV20-1 and TRBJ2-7; D ambiguous. The CDR3 is made up of 14 amino acids. Germline CDR1 and CDR2: DFQATT and SNEGSKA (reference sequence). V was clipped by 0 bases and J by 4 bases, with 13 bases between them. The CDR3 sequence: CSARDPRGRYEQYF. The CDR3 coding sequence is TGCAGTGCTAGAGATCCACGCGGAAGATACGAGCAGTACTTC.

This clonotype was found many times. J is TRBJ2-1 and V is TRBV7-2; 9 nucleotides align to TRBD2. The germline gives CDR1 SGHTA, CDR2 FQGNSA. Losses at the gene ends were 1 base for V and 7 bases for J; bases not matched to a gene: 8. The CDR3 totals 16 residues. Written as DNA, the CDR3 is TGTGCCAGCAGCTTAGTGGCGGCGGGAGGGCCGAATGAGCAGTTCTTC. Translated, it gives CASSLVAAGGPNEQFF.

This clonotype was detected many times. The genes are TRBV29-1 and TRBJ1-2; TRBD1 aligns across 10 bases. Germline V CDR1 and CDR2: SQVTM, ANQGSEA. The CDR3 has 14 residues. Germline trimming cut 4 bases from V and 7 bases from J; bases unmatched to any gene: 9. CDR3: CSVGAGTGVGGYTF. CDR3 sequence (DNA): TGCAGCGTTGGGGCCGGGACAGGGGTTGGTGGCTACACCTTC.

This clonotype was found many times. V gene TRBV7-9 combines with J gene TRBJ2-6, with D possibly TRBD2 on 5 matching bases. The length of the CDR3 is 15 residues. Germline V gene data show CDR1 as SEHNR and CDR2 as FQNEAQ (reference sequence). Between the trimmed V and J ends, which lost 4 bases and 2 bases, there was a span of 9 bases. The CDR3 nucleotides are TGTGCCAGCAGCTCGGGGTTGGCTGGGGCCAACGTCCTGACTTTC. Its protein product is CASSSGLAGANVLTF. Looking up the rest from reference TRBV7-9 and TRBJ2-6 gives the full variable domain: DTGVSQNPRHKITKRGQNVTFRCDPISEHNRLYWYRQTLGQGPEFLTYFQNEAQLEKSRLLSDRFSAERPKGSFSTLEIQRTEQGDSAMYLCASSSGLAGANVLTFGAGSRLTVL.

This clonotype came up many times. The chain combines TRBV28 with TRBJ2-1; D is unresolved. This CDR3 region has 10 residues. Germline CDR1 reads MDHEN; CDR2 reads SYDVKM. V shed 5 bases and J shed 7 bases, with 3 bases lying between them. CDR3 in DNA: TGTGCCAGCAGTCGAAATGAGCAGTTCTTC. This codes for CASSRNEQFF.

The sample holds many counts of this clonotype. The chain employs TRBV10-1 and TRBJ1-4; no definite D call. The V gene lost 3 bases and the J gene lost 8 bases, with 13 bases spanning the gap. CDR1 WNHNN and CDR2 SYGVQD come from the germline V gene (reference sequence). The CDR3 spans 14 residues. As DNA, the CDR3 is TGCGCCAGCAGTGAAGGTTCTGCCGGGGAAAAACTGTTTTTT. Translated, it gives CASSEGSAGEKLFF.

The table lists this clonotype with many counts. The chain carries TRBV12-3 or TRBV12-4 and TRBJ2-1, with 9 nucleotides matching TRBD2. The V segment lost 5 bases and the J segment 7 bases; nucleotides outside the gene matches: 15. The CDR3 totals 17 residues. The CDR3, as DNA: TGTGCCAGCAGTCCACCGGGGAGTAGCGGGGGAGGTAATGAGCAGTTCTTC. This codes for CASSPPGSSGGGNEQFF.

The V call is TRBV21-1, the J call TRBJ1-2; TRBD1, as called in the table, went unchecked against the DNA. TRBV21-1 is tagged as a pseudogene. CDR3 length: 15 residues. CDR3 coding DNA: TGTGCCAGCAGCGCACCAGGGGCCGATAACTATGGCTACACCTTC. Its protein is CASSAPGADNYGYTF.

Ten or more counts support this clonotype. The chain combines TRBV10-3 with TRBJ2-3; no clear D gene. This CDR3 contains 13 residues. Germline assignment: CDR1 ENHRY and CDR2 SYGVKD. Trimming shortened V by 8 bases and J by 1 base, and 10 bases separated the two germline ends. The CDR3 coding sequence is TGTGCCATCTTCAGCCTGCGCACAGATACGCAGTATTTT. It encodes CAIFSLRTDTQYF.

The chain uses TRBV7-2 and TRBJ2-7; weak D call: TRBD2 (5 bases). CDR1 is SGHTA, CDR2 FQGNSA, per germline. This CDR3 is built from 15 residues. V lost 1 base and J lost 6, with 16 bases in between. This CDR3 is CASSLDARVESEQYF. The CDR3 DNA reads as TGTGCCAGCAGCTTAGATGCGAGGGTTGAAAGCGAGCAGTACTTC.

This clonotype was observed at least ten times. The chain combines TRBV25-1 with TRBJ2-7; TRBD1 matches 7 bases. V trimming: 2 bases; J trimming: 5 bases; junction bases outside the gene matches: 3. Per germline, CDR1 MGHDK and CDR2 SYGVNS. The CDR3 extends over 13 amino acids. The CDR3 protein is CASSETGVHEQYF. As DNA, the CDR3 is TGTGCCAGCAGTGAAACAGGGGTCCACGAGCAGTACTTC.

There are many counts of this clonotype. The V and J genes are TRBV4-3 and TRBJ2-4; weak D call: TRBD1 (5 bases). V lost 0 bases and J 8 bases, leaving 11 bases between the germline ends. The CDR3 extends over 14 amino acids. Germline values: CDR1 LGHNA, CDR2 YSLEER. For the CDR3, the DNA is TGCGCCAGCAGCCAAGATATGGGGCCGTACATTCAGTACTTC. Its translation is CASSQDMGPYIQYF.

This clonotype has at least ten counts. The rearrangement links TRBV5-1 to TRBJ1-2, with TRBD1 matching over 8 bases. Germline lookup yields CDR1 SGHRS and CDR2 YFSETQ. The junction had 9 bases not matched to a gene; V was cut back by 3 bases and J by 5 bases. The CDR3 spans 15 residues. This CDR3 reads CASSSTGGDIYGYTF. Written as DNA, the CDR3 is TGCGCCAGCAGCTCAACAGGGGGAGATATATATGGCTACACCTTC.

This clonotype has just a few counts. The genes are TRBV6-2 or TRBV6-3 and TRBJ2-2; D perhaps matches TRBD1 (5 bases). V lost 6 bases to trimming and J lost 8 bases, with 7 bases between them. CDR1 is MNHEY and CDR2 is SVGEGT in the germline V gene. The CDR3 extends over 11 amino acids. As DNA, the CDR3 is TGTGCCAGCAGAAGGGGAGGGGAGCTGTTTTTT. The encoded protein is CASRRGGELFF.

V gene TRBV6-4 combines with J gene TRBJ2-3; D remains unclear. CDR1 and CDR2 (germline): MRHNA, SNTAGT. The germline V and J ends were trimmed by 0 bases and 2 bases, with 9 bases remaining between them. The CDR3 length is 15 residues. The CDR3 region has the DNA TGTGCCAGCAGTGACTCGGGCGGAATCACAGATACGCAGTATTTT. It yields the protein CASSDSGGITDTQYF.

Many counts were recorded for this clonotype. The gene calls are TRBV7-9 and TRBJ1-1; D possibly corresponds to TRBD1 (5 bases). CDR3 length equals 14 residues. Germline V lookup: CDR1 SEHNR, CDR2 FQNEAQ (reference sequence). V was cut by 2 bases and J by 3 bases, with 10 bases left in between. The CDR3 protein is CASSLLSRDTEAFF. The CDR3 DNA reads as TGTGCCAGCAGCTTACTGTCCAGGGACACTGAAGCTTTCTTT.

There are many counts of this clonotype. The chain is built from TRBV7-2 and TRBJ2-1; no clear D gene. The germline V gene encodes CDR1 SGHTA and CDR2 FQGNSA. V was pared by 1 base and J by 6 bases, with 13 bases between. CDR3 length equals 15 residues. CDR3 sequence reads: CASSLVGTVSNEQFF. CDR3 sequence (DNA): TGTGCCAGCAGCTTAGTGGGCACAGTTAGCAATGAGCAGTTCTTC.

This clonotype was seen many times. The chain is built from TRBV7-9 and TRBJ1-1; D not certain. Germline values: CDR1 SEHNR, CDR2 FQNEAQ (reference sequence). The CDR3 is 14 amino acids. Between the trimmed V and J ends, which lost 6 bases and 0 bases, there was a span of 11 bases. CDR3 amino acids: CASRVAAMNTEAFF. The CDR3 bases are TGTGCCAGCAGGGTCGCTGCGATGAACACTGAAGCTTTCTTT.

In this sample, this clonotype turned up many times. The gene calls are TRBV6-5 and TRBJ2-7; the D gene could be TRBD1 or TRBD2 (6 bases each). Germline V gene sequence: CDR1 MNHEY, CDR2 SVGAGI. V lost 0 bases, J lost 3 bases, and 12 bases lay in between. The CDR3 runs 15 residues. This chain's CDR3 is CASSYSGGNHYEQYF. For the CDR3, the DNA is TGTGCCAGCAGTTACTCGGGGGGCAACCACTACGAGCAGTACTTC.